This T cell receptor (beta chain) was found in a study of blood T cell repertoires in COVID-19 (dated by TCRdb to about 2020). About the investigation overall: Samples covering the acute and convalescent phases of COVID-19 were provided by collaborators in the United States, Italy and Spain. The repertoires were released in a freely available public database meant as a resource for research on the immune response to SARS-CoV-2. The material from the prospective study consisted of cDNA or gDNA derived from T cells, B-cell-depleted T cells, or PBMCs. The dataset comprised deeply sampled blood TCRbeta repertoires from subjects exposed to, actively infected with, or recovered from COVID-19. The samples were drawn from two sources: the first 160 participants of the ongoing ImmuneRACE study, and 1,000 to 1,500 subjects contributed by 6 global collaborators. Where available, HLA class I and class II types were taken from metadata supplied by the sample provider and were not determined by assay-based typing. Sample metadata almost always included a de-identified subject ID, COVID-19 status, age in years and sex. What the work shows at the level of the full study, not this receptor alone: Clinical and demographic metadata were provided uncurated, with the amount varying by source and participant.

Relative to germline, V is 4 bases shorter and J is 4 bases shorter, with 16 bases between their ends. The germline V gene yields SGHDN for CDR1 and FVKESK for CDR2. The CDR3 holds 15 amino acids from the cysteine to the phenylalanine. The retained sequence is limited to the CDR3, 45 bases, with the frame set at the first base. Remarks on this clone: Its antigen target is currently unknown. No base qualities exist here, and no much larger clone lies one base off it.

The immunoSEQ Assay, a bias-controlled multiplex PCR, was used to amplify TCRbeta CDR3 regions from genomic DNA. The authors' pipeline ran thus. The number of nucleated cells in each sample was estimated from the amplification of reference gene primers within the assay. To quantify the absolute abundance of each unique TCRbeta CDR3 rearrangement, sequence reads were collapsed and filtered. For each sample, productive Simpson clonality was calculated as the square root of Simpson's diversity index over productive rearrangements. Entries here come from immuneACCESS through TCRdb and include only in-frame sequences with V and J called. Some clones fail to appear in such tables; in the studies checked, an unresolved V gene covers under half of the shortfall, and the cause of the remainder is unknown. The V and J calls and clone size are taken from that table; D and trimming were inferred from the DNA. The sample records under 400,000 clones, roughly 88% of which are singletons. Under 2% of the sample lies in the top ten.

In Seattle, one collaborating source enrolled patients while the infection was active and tracked those patients longitudinally over the course of disease. The collaborating institutions used their own protocols to collect whole blood in K2EDTA tubes. For TCRbeta analysis, collaborators shipped samples as frozen whole blood, isolated PBMCs, or DNA extracted from either of those sample types. The material sequenced was peripheral blood. The source is a woman in her thirties with COVID-19, enrolled during active disease. The chain uses TRBV14 and TRBJ1-2, with a tentative D gene TRBD1 over 5 matching bases. The DNA is TGTGCCAGCAGCCCGGGGGGGATCTCGTCCTATGGCTACACCTTC. This encodes CASSPGGISSYGYTF. Where the CDR3 stops, the reference TRBV14 and TRBJ1-2 genes take over; the full variable domain is EAGVTQFPSHSVIEKGQTVTLRCDPISGHDNLYWYRRVMGKEIKFLLHFVKESKQDESGMPNNRFLAERTGGTYSTLKVQPAELEDSGVYFCASSPGGISSYGYTFGSGTRLTVV.